This TCR beta chain was found in a study of blood T cell repertoires in COVID-19. As for the study in general: The analysed material was cDNA or gDNA that came from T cells, B-cell-depleted T cells, or PBMCs.

This table comes from immunoSEQ multiplex PCR, and its TCRdb copy is limited to in-frame clones, with some not included. The sample lists some 340,000 clones, 85% occurring once. The sample consisted of peripheral blood. This clonotype was sampled from a woman between 18 and 29 years old with acute or convalescent COVID-19.

The CDR3 reads CASSIGTGRYTF. CDR3 DNA: TGTGCCAGTAGTATTGGGACAGGACGATACACCTTC. This chain uses TRBV19 with TRBJ1-2; 8 bases agree with TRBD1. CDR3 length: 12 residues. Germline V gene data show CDR1 as LNHDA and CDR2 as SQIVND (reference sequence). V was pared by 3 bases and J by 11 bases, with 5 bases of the junction left unmatched.